The 7 T cell receptor beta chains below were found in one sample sequenced in a study of a mutant IDH1 vaccine in newly diagnosed glioma. Time point specified: week 11, during vaccination. Topical imiquimod accompanied each vaccine dose, which consisted of 300 ug of mutant IDH1 20-mer peptide. What these receptors recognize is not known. Here immunoSEQ multiplex PCR was the method, and the copy in TCRdb shows in-frame clones only, minus some. Here the sample spans tens of thousands of clones, 75% to 90% being singletons. Sequences were derived from PBMCs, sampled from a glioma patient whose treatment included an IDH1 peptide vaccine. These receptors were collected from a man aged 50 to 59 with glioma.

V is TRBV25-1 and J is TRBJ2-7; 7 bases line up with TRBD1. With V trimmed by 3 bases and J by 5 bases, 7 bases remained unmatched. This CDR3 has 14 residues. CDR1 and CDR2 (germline): MGHDK, SYGVNS. The CDR3 region is CASSDETGKNEQYF. In DNA form, the CDR3 reads TGTGCCAGCAGTGACGAGACAGGGAAAAACGAGCAGTACTTC.

This chain uses TRBV27 with TRBJ1-2; no clear D. Germline V gene sequence: CDR1 MNHEY, CDR2 SMNVEV (reference sequence). Between the trimmed V and J ends, which lost 6 bases and 8 bases, there was a span of 16 bases. The CDR3 totals 13 residues. The CDR3 DNA reads TGTGCCAGCAGCCCGCCCGGGCGTGGGGGCTACACCTTC. Translation: CASSPPGRGGYTF.

This clone was seen a few times. The rearrangement uses TRBV27 and TRBJ1-1, with TRBD1 matching 10 bases. Germline trimming cut 3 bases from V and 11 bases from J; bases unmatched to any gene: 9. The CDR3 has 14 residues. Germline V gene data show CDR1 as MNHEY and CDR2 as SMNVEV (reference sequence). CDR3 bases: TGTGCCAGCAGTTTGTCGGGACAGGGGAGGAAGGCTTTCTTT. Translation gives CASSLSGQGRKAFF.

This rearrangement joins TRBV25-1 to TRBJ1-4; no reliable D call. Germline V gene sequence: CDR1 MGHDK, CDR2 SYGVNS. V was trimmed by 4 bases and J by 0 bases, leaving 15 bases between them. The CDR3 spans 17 residues. In DNA, the CDR3 is TGTGCCAGCAGTGGGGTCCCCACTTCTACAACTAATGAAAAACTGTTTTTT. As protein: CASSGVPTSTTNEKLFF. Based on the CDR3 plus reference TRBV25-1 and TRBJ1-4, the full variable domain is EADIYQTPRYLVIGTGKKITLECSQTMGHDKMYWYQQDPGMELHLIHYSYGVNSTEKGDLSSESTVSRIRTEHFPLTLESARPSHTSQYLCASSGVPTSTTNEKLFFGSGTQLSVL.

Only one count was recorded for this clone. This chain links TRBV15 with TRBJ2-7; TRBD2 matches at 8 bases. The CDR3 is 13 residues long. CDR1 and CDR2 (germline): LNHNV, YYDKDF (reference sequence). The V and J ends lost 3 bases and 3 bases, in that order; junction bases with no gene match: 1. CDR3 bases: TGTGCCACCAGCAGCAGCGGGAGCTACGAGCAGTACTTC. It codes for CATSSSGSYEQYF.

The chain links TRBV14 to TRBJ1-1; 8 nucleotides line up with TRBD1. CDR1 is SGHDN, CDR2 FVKESK, per germline. With V trimmed by 6 bases and J by 4 bases, 7 bases remained unmatched. The CDR3 covers 14 residues. CDR3 in DNA: TGTGCCAGCAGGGCCAGGGGGCTGAGCACTGAAGCTTTCTTT. Translation: CASRARGLSTEAFF.

CDR3 sequence (DNA): TGTGCCAGCAGCCCCCAGGGGTGGGGTGGCAATGAAAAACTGTTTTTT. Translating gives CASSPQGWGGNEKLFF. This chain connects TRBV7-2 to TRBJ1-4; a possible D gene is TRBD1 (6 bases). Germline V gene sequence: CDR1 SGHTA, CDR2 FQGNSA. Trimming pared 5 bases from V and 5 bases from J, leaving 18 bases between. This CDR3 spans 16 amino acids.